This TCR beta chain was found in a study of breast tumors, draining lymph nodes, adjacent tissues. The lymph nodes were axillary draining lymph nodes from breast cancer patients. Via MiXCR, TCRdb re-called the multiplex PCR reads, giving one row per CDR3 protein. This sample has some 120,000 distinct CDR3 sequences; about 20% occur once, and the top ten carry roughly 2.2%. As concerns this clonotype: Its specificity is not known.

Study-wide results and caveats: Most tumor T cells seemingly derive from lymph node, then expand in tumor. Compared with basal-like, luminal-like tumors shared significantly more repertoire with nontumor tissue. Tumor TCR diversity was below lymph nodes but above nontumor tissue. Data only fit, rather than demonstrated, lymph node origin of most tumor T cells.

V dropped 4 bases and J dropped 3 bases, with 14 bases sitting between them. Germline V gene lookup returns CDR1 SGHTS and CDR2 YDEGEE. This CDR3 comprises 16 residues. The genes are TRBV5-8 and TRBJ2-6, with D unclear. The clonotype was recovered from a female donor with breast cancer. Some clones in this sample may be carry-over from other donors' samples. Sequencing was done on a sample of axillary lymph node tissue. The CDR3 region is CASSPAPPDGANVLTF. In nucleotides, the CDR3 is TGTGCCAGCAGCCCCGCCCCCCCCGATGGGGCCAACGTCCTGACTTTC.